Below are 9 T cell receptor beta chains sequenced from a single sample in a study of cytomegalovirus exposure and HLA in healthy donors. Both 60 Vbeta primers and 13 Jbeta primers went into the PCR. Sequencing was performed with immunoSEQ multiplex PCR; in TCRdb, only in-frame clones are kept and a portion is missing. The data contain under 200,000 clones, about 83% of them singletons. Sequencing used PBMCs. These receptors were taken from a man in his forties or fifties in good health and CMV-seropositive.

This clone occurred once. The chain is built from TRBV7-8 and TRBJ2-7, with 9 bases identical to TRBD2. CDR3 length equals 15 residues. The ends lost 6 bases at V and 3 bases at J; junction bases unmatched: 9. CDR1 is SGHVS and CDR2 is FQNEAQ in the germline V gene. CDR3 coding DNA: TGTGCCAGCAGGCCAGCGGGAGGACCCCTCTACGAGCAGTACTTC. The encoded protein is CASRPAGGPLYEQYF.

The V call is TRBV5-1, the J call TRBJ2-1; 9 positions match TRBD1. The CDR3 covers 16 residues. Trimming at V came to 4 bases and at J to 4 bases, leaving 9 bases not matched to a gene. CDR1 SGHRS and CDR2 YFSETQ come from the germline V gene. In DNA, the CDR3 is TGCGCCAGCAGCACGTCCGGGACAGGGCAGTACAATGAGCAGTTCTTC. This gives the protein CASSTSGTGQYNEQFF.

V is TRBV10-1 and J is TRBJ2-7; D uncertain. Germline CDR1 reads WNHNN; CDR2 reads SYGVQD (reference sequence). V lost 2 bases and J 4 bases, leaving 12 bases between the germline ends. The CDR3 extends over 14 amino acids. Written as DNA, the CDR3 is TGCGCCAGCAGTGAGAAGCGCCCTCCGTACGAGCAGTACTTC. Protein product: CASSEKRPPYEQYF.

V usage is TRBV7-8 and J usage is TRBJ2-1; 8 nucleotides match TRBD2. The CDR3 sequence is 15 residues long. Germline V gene lookup returns CDR1 SGHVS and CDR2 FQNEAQ. Germline trimming cut 2 bases from V and 8 bases from J; bases unmatched to any gene: 8. The CDR3 reads CASSLISGRGDEQFF. Here the CDR3 DNA reads TGTGCCAGCAGCTTAATTTCCGGGAGGGGCGATGAGCAGTTCTTC.

V is TRBV7-7 and J is TRBJ1-3, with TRBD1 identical over 9 bases. This CDR3 has 15 residues. The J segment lost 0 bases and the V segment lost 5 bases, leaving 2 bases of the junction unmatched. Germline V gene sequence: CDR1 SSHAT, CDR2 FNYEAQ (reference sequence). The CDR3: CASSQDRGSGNTIYF. The CDR3 coding sequence is TGTGCCAGCAGCCAGGACAGGGGCTCTGGAAACACCATATATTTT.

V gene TRBV9 combines with J gene TRBJ2-7; D possibly corresponds to TRBD1 (5 bases). V was clipped by 3 bases and J by 4 bases, with 17 bases between them. Per germline, CDR1 SGDLS and CDR2 YYNGEE. The CDR3 is 15 amino acids. The CDR3, as DNA: TGTGCCAGCAGCGCTGTTGGGGCGGATCAGTACGAGCAGTACTTC. Amino acids: CASSAVGADQYEQYF.

The chain combines TRBV5-1 with TRBJ2-1; 16 bases are a match to TRBD2. The V and J ends lost 4 bases and 7 bases, in that order; junction bases with no gene match: 8. Germline values: CDR1 SGHRS, CDR2 YFSETQ. The CDR3 length is 17 residues. CDR3 DNA: TGCGCCAGCAGCCCTCCGGGACTAGCGGGAGGGCCGAATGAGCAGTTCTTC. This gives the protein CASSPPGLAGGPNEQFF.

The CDR3 spells CASSLKFLAGDEQFF. The CDR3 DNA is TGTGCCAGCAGCTTGAAATTCCTAGCGGGTGATGAGCAGTTCTTC. This sequence joins TRBV5-6 and TRBJ2-1; 8 nucleotides agree with TRBD2. J gave up 8 bases and V 1 base, and 8 bases lay outside the gene matches. The V gene's germline CDR1 is SGHDT and CDR2 YYEEEE. The CDR3 extends over 15 amino acids.

V and J are TRBV5-3 and TRBJ2-7; D is possibly TRBD1 (6 bases). TRBV5-3 is sorted into the ORF group, with uncertain function. The CDR3 has 13 amino acids. V lost 1 base to trimming and J lost 6 bases, with 11 bases between them. The CDR3 bases are TGTGCCAGAAGCTTGAGTGGGGGCAGCGAGCAGTACTTC. Its translation is CARSLSGGSEQYF.